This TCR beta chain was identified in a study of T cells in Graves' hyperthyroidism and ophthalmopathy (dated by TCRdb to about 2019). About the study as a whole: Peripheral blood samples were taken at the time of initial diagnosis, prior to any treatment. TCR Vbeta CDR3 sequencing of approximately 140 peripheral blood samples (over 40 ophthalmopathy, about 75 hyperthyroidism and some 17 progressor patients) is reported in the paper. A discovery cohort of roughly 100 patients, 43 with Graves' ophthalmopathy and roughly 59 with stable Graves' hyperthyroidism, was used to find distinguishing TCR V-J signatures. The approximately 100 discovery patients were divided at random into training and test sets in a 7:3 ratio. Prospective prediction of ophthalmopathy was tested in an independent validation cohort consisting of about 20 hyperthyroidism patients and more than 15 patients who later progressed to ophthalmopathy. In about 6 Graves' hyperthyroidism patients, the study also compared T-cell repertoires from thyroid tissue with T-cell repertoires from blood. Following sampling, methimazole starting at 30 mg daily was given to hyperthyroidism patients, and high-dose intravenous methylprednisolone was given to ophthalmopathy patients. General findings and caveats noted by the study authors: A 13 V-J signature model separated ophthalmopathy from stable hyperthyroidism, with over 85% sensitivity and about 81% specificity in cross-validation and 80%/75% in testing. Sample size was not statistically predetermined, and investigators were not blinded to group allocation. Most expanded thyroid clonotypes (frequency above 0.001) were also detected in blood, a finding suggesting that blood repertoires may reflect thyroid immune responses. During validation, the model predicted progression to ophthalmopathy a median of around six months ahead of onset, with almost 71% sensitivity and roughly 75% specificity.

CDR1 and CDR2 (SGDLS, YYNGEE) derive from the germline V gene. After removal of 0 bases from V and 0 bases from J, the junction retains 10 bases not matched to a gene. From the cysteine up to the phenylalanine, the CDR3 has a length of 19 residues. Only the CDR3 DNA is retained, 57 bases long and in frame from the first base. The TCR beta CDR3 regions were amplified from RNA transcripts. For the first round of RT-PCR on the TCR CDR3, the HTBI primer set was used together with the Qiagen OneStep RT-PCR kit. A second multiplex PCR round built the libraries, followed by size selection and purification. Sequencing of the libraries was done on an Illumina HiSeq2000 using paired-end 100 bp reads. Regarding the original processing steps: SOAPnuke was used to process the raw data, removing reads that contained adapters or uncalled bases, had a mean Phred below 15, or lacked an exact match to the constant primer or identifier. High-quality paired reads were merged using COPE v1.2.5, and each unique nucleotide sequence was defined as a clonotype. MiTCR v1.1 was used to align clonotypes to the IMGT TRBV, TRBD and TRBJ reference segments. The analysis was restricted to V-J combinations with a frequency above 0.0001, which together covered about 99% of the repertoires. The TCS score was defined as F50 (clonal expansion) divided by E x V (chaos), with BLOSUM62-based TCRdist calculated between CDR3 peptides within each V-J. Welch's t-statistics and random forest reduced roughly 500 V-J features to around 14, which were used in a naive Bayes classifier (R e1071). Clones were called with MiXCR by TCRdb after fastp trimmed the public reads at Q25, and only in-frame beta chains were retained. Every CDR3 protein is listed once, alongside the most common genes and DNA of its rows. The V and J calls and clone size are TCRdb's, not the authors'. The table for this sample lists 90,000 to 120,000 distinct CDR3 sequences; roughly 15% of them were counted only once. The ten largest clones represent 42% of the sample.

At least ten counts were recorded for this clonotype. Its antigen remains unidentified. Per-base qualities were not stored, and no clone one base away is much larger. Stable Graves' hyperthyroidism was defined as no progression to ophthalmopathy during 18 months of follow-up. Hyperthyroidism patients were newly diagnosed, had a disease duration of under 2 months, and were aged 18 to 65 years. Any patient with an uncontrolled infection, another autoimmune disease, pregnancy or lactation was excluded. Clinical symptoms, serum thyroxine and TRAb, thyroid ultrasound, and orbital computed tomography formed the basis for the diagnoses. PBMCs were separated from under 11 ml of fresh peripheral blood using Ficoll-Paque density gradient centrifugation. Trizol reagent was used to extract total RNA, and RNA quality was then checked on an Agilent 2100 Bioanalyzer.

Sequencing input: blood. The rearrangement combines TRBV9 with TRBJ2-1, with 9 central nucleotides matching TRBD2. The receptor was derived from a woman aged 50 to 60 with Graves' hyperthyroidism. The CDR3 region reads CASSVGAGGISASYNEQFF. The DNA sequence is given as TGTGCCAGCAGCGTAGGGGCGGGAGGGATAAGTGCCTCCTACAATGAGCAGTTCTTC.